The present T cell receptor beta chain was sequenced within a study of tumor-infiltrating lymphocytes in oesophageal squamous cell carcinoma. This clonotype was picked up many times. TCRdb recomputed calls from the PCR reads with MiXCR, one row per CDR3 protein. Here the sample spans about 15,000 distinct CDR3 sequences, about 53% being singletons. The germline CDR1 and CDR2 sequences are SEHNR and FQNEAQ (reference sequence). Germline trimming cut 6 bases from V and 7 bases from J; bases unmatched to any gene: 8. The length of the CDR3 is 14 residues. The sequenced sample was esophageal tumor tissue. This chain joins TRBV7-9 and TRBJ2-7, with TRBD1 matching over 11 bases. The sequence came from a male donor with esophageal squamous cell carcinoma. The CDR3 DNA reads TGTGCCAGCAGAGGGACAGGGGGACTCGATGAGCAGTACTTC. This gives the protein CASRGTGGLDEQYF.